These 32 T cell receptor beta chains originate from one sample sequenced in a study of blood T cell repertoires in COVID-19 (dated by TCRdb to 2018 to 2020). The method behind the library was the immunoSEQ multiplex PCR assay. This is the immuneACCESS table as TCRdb keeps it, with only in-frame sequences that have V and J called. A part of the clones is gone; compared with another copy, unresolved V genes explain less than half, and the rest is unexplained. Within this sample are about 220,000 clones, with about 80% of them counted one time only. The ten most abundant clones make up 1.3% of the sample. The sample taken for sequencing was PBMCs or T cells enriched from blood (not recorded which). All receptors come from a woman aged 40 to 49 with acute COVID-19.

The V call is TRBV7-9, the J call TRBJ2-6; 8 bases fit TRBD2. CDR1 is SEHNR and CDR2 is FQNEAQ in the germline V gene (reference sequence). CDR3 length equals 13 residues. Trimming took 9 bases from V and 4 from J; bases not matched to a gene: 2. Written as DNA, the CDR3 is TGTGCCAGTAGGACTAGCGGGGCCAACGTCCTGACTTTC. Translation gives CASRTSGANVLTF.

The J gene is TRBJ2-1, the V gene TRBV19, with 7 bases aligning to TRBD2. V gave up 5 bases and J gave up 0 bases; unmatched junction bases: 16. The CDR3 loop spans 19 amino acids. Germline CDR1 reads LNHDA; CDR2 reads SQIVND (reference sequence). CDR3 in DNA: TGTGCCAGTAGTGCCCGGGGCCCTGCGACGGGGGGCTCCTACAATGAGCAGTTCTTC. Protein product: CASSARGPATGGSYNEQFF.

The chain uses TRBV28 and TRBJ1-1; maybe TRBD1 (6 bases). V was trimmed by 5 bases and J by 8 bases, leaving 12 bases between them. The CDR3 sequence is 12 residues long. Germline-derived CDR1 and CDR2 are MDHEN and SYDVKM. This chain's CDR3 is CASSPQTGEAFF. Here the CDR3 DNA reads TGTGCCAGCAGTCCCCAGACAGGCGAAGCTTTCTTT.

The chain employs TRBV5-1 and TRBJ1-1; 11 positions agree with TRBD1. The CDR3 is 16 residues long. V gave up 3 bases and J gave up 6 bases; unmatched junction bases: 10. Per the germline V gene, CDR1 is SGHRS and CDR2 is YFSETQ. For the CDR3, the DNA is TGCGCCAGCAGCTCGGGACAGGGGGGAATGAAGGCTGAAGCTTTCTTT. Translating it yields CASSSGQGGMKAEAFF.

This chain links TRBV5-1 with TRBJ1-1; possibly TRBD1 for D (6 bases). Trimming pared 3 bases from V and 4 bases from J, leaving 13 bases between. CDR1 is SGHRS, CDR2 YFSETQ, per germline. CDR3 length: 14 residues. The CDR3, as DNA: TGCGCCAGCAGCTCGAAACAGGGAGCCACTGAAGCTTTCTTT. It yields the protein CASSSKQGATEAFF.

Notes on this clone: The identical CDR3 is also encoded by other nucleotide sequences in the sample. The CDR3 bases are TGTGCCAGCAGCGTACAGGGAACCGGGGAGCTGTTTTTT. It encodes CASSVQGTGELFF. The V gene is TRBV9, the J gene TRBJ2-2; possibly TRBD1 for D (5 bases). The germline V gene has CDR1 SGDLS and CDR2 YYNGEE. With 1 base removed from V and 5 bases from J, the gap between germline ends came to 6 bases. This CDR3 spans 13 amino acids.

The chain joins TRBV9 to TRBJ2-7; 9 nucleotides match TRBD1. V lost 2 bases to trimming and J lost 5 bases; unmatched junction nucleotides: 2. This CDR3 comprises 13 residues. From germline, CDR1 is SGDLS and CDR2 YYNGEE. The DNA for the CDR3 is TGTGCCAGCAGCGTTTGGACAGGGGACGAGCAGTACTTC. It is translated as CASSVWTGDEQYF.

This sequence joins TRBV10-3 and TRBJ2-3; 7 bases fit TRBD2. The CDR3 consists of 14 residues. Germline assignment: CDR1 ENHRY and CDR2 SYGVKD. Trimming at V came to 11 bases and at J to 2 bases, leaving 10 bases not matched to a gene. CDR3 sequence (DNA): TGTGCCTCCGGACTAGAAGGGACCACAGATACGCAGTATTTT. Translated: CASGLEGTTDTQYF.

The chain has TRBV28 and TRBJ1-5, with D possibly matching TRBD1 (5 bases). Between the trimmed V and J ends, which lost 7 bases and 4 bases, there was a span of 17 bases. Germline CDR1 and CDR2: MDHEN and SYDVKM. The length of the CDR3 is 15 residues. For the CDR3, the DNA is TGTGCCAGCAACCCGGGACTGGGAGGAAATCAGCCCCAGCATTTT. It encodes CASNPGLGGNQPQHF.

This chain joins TRBV3-1 (or the pseudogene TRBV3-2) and TRBJ2-2; 7 bases agree with TRBD1. CDR1 is LGHDT, CDR2 YNNKEL, per germline (reference sequence). The V gene end was trimmed by 5 bases and the J gene end by 3 bases; junction bases not matched to a gene: 6. The CDR3 is 15 amino acids. CDR3 sequence reads: CASSFGTADTGELFF. The CDR3 coding sequence is TGTGCCAGCAGCTTCGGGACAGCCGACACCGGGGAGCTGTTTTTT.

The J gene is TRBJ2-3, the V gene TRBV13; possibly TRBD2 for D (5 bases). Per germline, CDR1 PRHDT and CDR2 FYEKMQ (reference sequence). The CDR3 is made up of 13 amino acids. The germline V and J ends were trimmed by 11 bases and 3 bases, with 15 bases remaining between them. For the CDR3, the DNA is TGTGCCTCCGGGCTAGCAGAGACAGATACGCAGTATTTT. This encodes CASGLAETDTQYF.

The chain employs TRBV19 and TRBJ2-5, with a weak D call TRBD2 (6 bases). Germline loops: CDR1 LNHDA, CDR2 SQIVND (reference sequence). There are 14 residues in the CDR3. Trimming shortened V by 3 bases and J by 5 bases, and 13 bases separated the two germline ends. The CDR3 region is CASSIPTRFETQYF. Written as DNA, the CDR3 is TGTGCCAGTAGTATCCCGACTAGATTTGAGACCCAGTACTTC.

In its sample, this clone was seen once. The V gene is TRBV6-2 or TRBV6-3, the J gene TRBJ2-7, with 10 bases matching TRBD2. Germline V CDR1 and CDR2: MNHEY, SVGEGT. Trimming took 5 bases from V and 5 from J; bases not matched to a gene: 9. The CDR3 runs to 15 residues. The CDR3 nucleotides read TGTGCCAGCAGTACCCCAGCGGGAGGGCTGAACGAGCAGTACTTC. It codes for CASSTPAGGLNEQYF.

The chain combines TRBV5-1 with TRBJ1-1, with 8 positions matching TRBD1. J was trimmed by 3 bases and V by 2 bases; bases with no gene match: 6. Germline V gene lookup returns CDR1 SGHRS and CDR2 YFSETQ. The CDR3 runs 15 residues. CDR3 residues: CASSFQGAGDTEAFF. In DNA form, the CDR3 reads TGCGCCAGCAGCTTCCAGGGGGCGGGGGACACTGAAGCTTTCTTT. Combining the CDR3 with reference TRBV5-1 and TRBJ1-1 gives the whole variable domain KAGVTQTPRYLIKTRGQQVTLSCSPISGHRSVSWYQQTPGQGLQFLFEYFSETQRNKGNFPGRFSGRQFSNSRSEMNVSTLELGDSALYLCASSFQGAGDTEAFFGQGTRLTVV.

V usage is TRBV27 and J usage is TRBJ1-1; D call uncertain. From germline, CDR1 is MNHEY and CDR2 SMNVEV (reference sequence). Trimming shortened V by 7 bases and J by 1 base, and 13 bases separated the two germline ends. This CDR3 has 14 residues. This chain's CDR3 is CASTSGLRNTEAFF. The CDR3 DNA sequence: TGTGCCAGCACCTCCGGTTTGAGGAACACTGAAGCTTTCTTT.

The gene calls are TRBV28 and TRBJ2-7; D perhaps matches TRBD2 (6 bases). V was cut by 7 bases and J by 9 bases, with 16 bases left in between. Germline V gene lookup returns CDR1 MDHEN and CDR2 SYDVKM. There are 12 residues in the CDR3. The DNA of the CDR3 is TGTGCCAGCACTAGGGACTCCGGGGGGCAGTACTTC. The encoded protein is CASTRDSGGQYF.

Only one count was recorded for this clone. V is TRBV27 and J is TRBJ1-2, with D unresolved. The CDR3 loop spans 13 amino acids. V was shortened by 2 bases and J by 8 bases, with 12 bases between the two germline ends. The germline gives CDR1 MNHEY, CDR2 SMNVEV (reference sequence). This CDR3 reads CASSLTGEQGYTF. CDR3 nucleotides: TGTGCCAGCAGTTTAACCGGGGAACAAGGCTACACCTTC.

In its sample, this clone was seen once. The chain carries TRBV29-1 and TRBJ1-2; no firm D call. The V end lost 3 bases, the J end lost 8 bases, and 7 bases lay between the germline ends. Germline CDR1 and CDR2: SQVTM and ANQGSEA. CDR3 length equals 10 residues. This CDR3 is CSVDTHGYTF. CDR3 nucleotide sequence: TGCAGCGTTGACACTCACGGCTACACCTTC.

The rearrangement uses TRBV5-4 and TRBJ2-7; D might be TRBD1 (5 bases). Germline V gene sequence: CDR1 SGHNT, CDR2 YYREEE (reference sequence). V was trimmed by 4 bases and J by 5 bases, leaving 22 bases between them. CDR3 size: 16 residues. As DNA, the CDR3 is TGTGCCAGCAGCCCCTCGGCAGGGATCGGGTCTAACGAGCAGTACTTC. Encoded protein: CASSPSAGIGSNEQYF.

Comment on this clone: At one boundary the junction diverges from the germline segment, which might be a read error. The genes are TRBV6-2 or TRBV6-3 and TRBJ1-1; 7 nucleotides line up with TRBD1. The CDR3 contains 17 residues. The germline gives CDR1 MNHEY, CDR2 SVGEGT. The CDR3 bases are TGTGCCAGCAGTTACCCTCCACAGGGGAGTCTGAACTCTGAAGCTTTCTTT. Residues: CASSYPPQGSLNSEAFF.

This rearrangement joins TRBV5-6 to TRBJ1-1; D perhaps matches TRBD1 (6 bases). The CDR3 is 15 amino acids. Germline CDR1 is SGHDT and CDR2 is YYEEEE. Deletions cut 4 bases from V and 1 base from J, with 14 bases between. The CDR3 nucleotides read TGTGCCAGCAGCCCAGCCGGACAGCCGAACACTGAAGCTTTCTTT. This gives the protein CASSPAGQPNTEAFF.

Concerning this clone: The sample has other DNA sequences that encode this CDR3 too. The chain recombines TRBV5-1 with TRBJ2-5; D unresolved. Trimming took off 0 bases at V and 5 bases at J, with 5 bases between the two ends. Germline lookup yields CDR1 SGHRS and CDR2 YFSETQ. The CDR3 runs to 12 residues. CDR3 in amino acids: CASSLARETQYF. The CDR3 coding sequence is TGCGCCAGCAGCTTGGCTAGGGAGACCCAGTACTTC.

This chain connects TRBV6-5 to TRBJ1-2, with D hard to call. Trimming took off 5 bases at V and 7 bases at J, with 8 bases between the two ends. Germline assignment: CDR1 MNHEY and CDR2 SVGAGI. The CDR3 has 11 residues. The CDR3 region is CASSNSGGYTF. Written as DNA, the CDR3 is TGTGCCAGCAGTAACAGTGGTGGCTACACCTTC.

The V call is TRBV9, the J call TRBJ1-6; tentatively, D is TRBD1 (5 bases). With 3 bases removed from V and 4 bases from J, the gap between germline ends came to 11 bases. Germline assignment: CDR1 SGDLS and CDR2 YYNGEE. The CDR3 contains 15 residues. The DNA for the CDR3 is TGTGCCAGCAGCGGTCCCGGGACTTATAATTCACCCCTCCACTTT. Translating it yields CASSGPGTYNSPLHF.

The J gene is TRBJ2-2, the V gene TRBV9; D is perhaps TRBD2 (6 bases). Germline-derived CDR1 and CDR2 are SGDLS and YYNGEE. This CDR3 has 16 amino acids. V lost 4 bases to trimming and J lost 7 bases, with 20 bases between them. DNA of the CDR3: TGTGCCAGCAGCAGTAGTCGTGGCGGGGCGGACGGGGAGCTGTTTTTT. It codes for CASSSSRGGADGELFF.

This rearrangement joins TRBV3-1 (or the pseudogene TRBV3-2) to TRBJ1-2, with a tentative D call TRBD1 (6 bases). The CDR3 contains 13 residues. V was shortened by 4 bases and J by 4 bases, with 10 bases between the two germline ends. Per the germline V gene, CDR1 is LGHDT and CDR2 is YNNKEL (reference sequence). The CDR3 loop reads CASSPQGFYGYTF. DNA for the CDR3: TGTGCCAGCAGCCCACAGGGATTCTATGGCTACACCTTC.

This clone turned up a few times. The V and J genes are TRBV3-1 (or the pseudogene TRBV3-2) and TRBJ2-1; 7 nucleotides agree with TRBD2. V shed 0 bases and J 9 bases; nucleotides not matched to a gene: 14. Germline CDR1 is LGHDT and CDR2 is YNNKEL (reference sequence). There are 17 residues in the CDR3. The CDR3 here is CASSQETSWDYLGEQFF. In nucleotides, the CDR3 is TGTGCCAGCAGCCAAGAAACATCTTGGGACTACTTGGGTGAGCAGTTCTTC.

The chain recombines TRBV30 with TRBJ1-5, with 7 nucleotides matching TRBD1. This CDR3 has 13 residues. Germline V gene data show CDR1 as GTSNPN and CDR2 as SVGIG (reference sequence). V gave up 3 bases and J gave up 4 bases; unmatched junction bases: 3. CDR3: CAWRLQGNQPQHF. In DNA, the CDR3 is TGTGCCTGGAGACTACAGGGGAATCAGCCCCAGCATTTT.

The chain is built from TRBV18 and TRBJ1-2; D perhaps matches TRBD1 (6 bases). V dropped 0 bases and J dropped 8 bases, with 25 bases sitting between them. The V gene's germline CDR1 is KGHSH and CDR2 LQKENI. The length of the CDR3 is 18 residues. The CDR3 DNA is TGTGCCAGCTCACCACCATCCTTCGCCGGGGGGGCCCCGGAGGGCTACACCTTC. The encoded protein is CASSPPSFAGGAPEGYTF.

V usage is TRBV27 and J usage is TRBJ1-2, with D perhaps TRBD1 (6 bases). This CDR3 has 15 residues. Looked up from germline, CDR1 is MNHEY and CDR2 is SMNVEV (reference sequence). Trimming removed 4 bases from V and 5 bases from J, with 17 bases in between. DNA of the CDR3: TGTGCCAGCAGTTCTCGGCGGGGGCAGGGATATGGCTACACCTTC. It codes for CASSSRRGQGYGYTF.

The rearrangement links TRBV7-6 to TRBJ2-5; tentative D call: TRBD2 (7 bases). V lost 1 base to trimming and J lost 1 base, with 16 bases between them. Germline values: CDR1 SGHVS, CDR2 FNYEAQ. CDR3 length equals 17 residues. CDR3 in amino acids: CASSLVGGAGVQETQYF. In DNA, the CDR3 is TGTGCCAGCAGCTTAGTGGGGGGCGCGGGGGTCCAAGAGACCCAGTACTTC.

The chain joins TRBV2 to TRBJ1-4; 9 bases agree with TRBD1. V shed 7 bases and J 5 bases; nucleotides not matched to a gene: 2. Per the germline V gene, CDR1 is SNHLY and CDR2 is FYNNEI. This CDR3 contains 13 residues. The CDR3 nucleotides are TGTGCCAGCAAAGGGACAGGGAATGAAAAACTGTTTTTT. Protein: CASKGTGNEKLFF.